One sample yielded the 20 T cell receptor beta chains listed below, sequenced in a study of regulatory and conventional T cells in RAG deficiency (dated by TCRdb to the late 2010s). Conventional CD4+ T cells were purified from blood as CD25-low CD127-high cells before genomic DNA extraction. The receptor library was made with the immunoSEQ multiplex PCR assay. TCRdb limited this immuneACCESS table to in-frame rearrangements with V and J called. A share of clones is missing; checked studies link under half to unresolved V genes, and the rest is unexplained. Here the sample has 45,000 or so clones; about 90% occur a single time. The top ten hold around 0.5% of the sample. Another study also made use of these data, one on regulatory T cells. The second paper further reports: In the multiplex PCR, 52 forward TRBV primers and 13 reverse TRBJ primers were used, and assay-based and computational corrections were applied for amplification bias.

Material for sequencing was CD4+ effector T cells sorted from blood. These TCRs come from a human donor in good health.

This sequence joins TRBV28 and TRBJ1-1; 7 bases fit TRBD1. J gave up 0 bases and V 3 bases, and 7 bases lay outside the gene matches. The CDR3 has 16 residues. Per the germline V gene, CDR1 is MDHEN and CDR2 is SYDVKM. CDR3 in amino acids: CASSLGQRSMNTEAFF. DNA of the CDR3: TGTGCCAGCAGTTTGGGACAGAGATCCATGAACACTGAAGCTTTCTTT.

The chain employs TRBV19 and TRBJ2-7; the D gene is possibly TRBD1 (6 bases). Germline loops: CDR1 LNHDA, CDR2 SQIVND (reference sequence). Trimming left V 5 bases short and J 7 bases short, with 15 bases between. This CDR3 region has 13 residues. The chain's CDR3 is CASSYRVEWEQYF. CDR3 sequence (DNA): TGTGCCAGTAGTTACAGGGTAGAGTGGGAGCAGTACTTC.

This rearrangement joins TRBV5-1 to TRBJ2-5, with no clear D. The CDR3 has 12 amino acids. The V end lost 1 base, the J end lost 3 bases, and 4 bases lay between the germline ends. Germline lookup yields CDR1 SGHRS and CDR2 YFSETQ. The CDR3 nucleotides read TGCGCCAGCAGCTTGAACGAAGAGACCCAGTACTTC. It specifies CASSLNEETQYF.

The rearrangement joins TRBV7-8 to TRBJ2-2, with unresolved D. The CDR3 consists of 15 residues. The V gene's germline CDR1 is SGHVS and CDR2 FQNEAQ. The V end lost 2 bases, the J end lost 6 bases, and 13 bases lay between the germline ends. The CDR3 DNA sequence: TGTGCCAGCAGCTTAAACATGCTAGTCGCCGGGGAGCTGTTTTTT. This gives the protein CASSLNMLVAGELFF.

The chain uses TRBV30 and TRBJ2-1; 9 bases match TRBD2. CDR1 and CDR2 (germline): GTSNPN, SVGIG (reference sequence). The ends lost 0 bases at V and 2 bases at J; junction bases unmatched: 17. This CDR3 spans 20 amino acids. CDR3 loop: CAWSVSLGTSFRLAYNEQFF. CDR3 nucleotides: TGTGCCTGGAGTGTAAGTTTAGGGACTAGCTTCCGATTAGCCTACAATGAGCAGTTCTTC.

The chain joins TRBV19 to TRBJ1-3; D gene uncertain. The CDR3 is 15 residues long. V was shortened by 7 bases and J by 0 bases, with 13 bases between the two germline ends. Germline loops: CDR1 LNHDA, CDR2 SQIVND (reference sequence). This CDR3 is CASTDSASSGNTIYF. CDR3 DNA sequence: TGTGCCAGTACCGATTCCGCGAGCTCTGGAAACACCATATATTTT.

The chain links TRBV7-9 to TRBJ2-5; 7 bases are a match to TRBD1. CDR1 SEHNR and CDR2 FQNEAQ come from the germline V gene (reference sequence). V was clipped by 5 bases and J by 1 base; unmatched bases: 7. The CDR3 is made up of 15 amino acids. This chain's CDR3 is CASSQGQVFQETQYF. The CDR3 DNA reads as TGTGCCAGCAGCCAAGGACAGGTATTCCAAGAGACCCAGTACTTC.

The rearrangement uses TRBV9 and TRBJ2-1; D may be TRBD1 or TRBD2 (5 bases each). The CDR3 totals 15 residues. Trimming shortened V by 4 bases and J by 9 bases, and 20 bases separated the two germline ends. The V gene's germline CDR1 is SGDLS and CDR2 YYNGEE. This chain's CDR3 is CASSPRGEGMSEQFF. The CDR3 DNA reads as TGTGCCAGCAGCCCGAGGGGTGAGGGGATGAGTGAGCAGTTCTTC. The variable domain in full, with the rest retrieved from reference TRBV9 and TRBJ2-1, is DSGVTQTPKHLITATGQRVTLRCSPRSGDLSVYWYQQSLDQGLQFLIQYYNGEERAKGNILERFSAQQFPDLHSELNLSSLELGDSALYFCASSPRGEGMSEQFFGPGTRLTVL.

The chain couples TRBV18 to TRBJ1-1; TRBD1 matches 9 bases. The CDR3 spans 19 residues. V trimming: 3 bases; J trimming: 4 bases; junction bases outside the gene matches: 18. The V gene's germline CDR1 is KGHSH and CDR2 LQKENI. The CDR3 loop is CASSPRPPGQGSFGTEAFF. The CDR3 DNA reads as TGTGCCAGCTCACCGCGTCCTCCGGGACAGGGAAGTTTCGGCACTGAAGCTTTCTTT.

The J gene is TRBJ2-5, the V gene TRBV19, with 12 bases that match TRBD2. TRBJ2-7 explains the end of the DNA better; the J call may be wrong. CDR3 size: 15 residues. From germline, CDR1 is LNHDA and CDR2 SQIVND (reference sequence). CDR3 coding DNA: TGTGCCAGTAGTAAAGGGACTAGCGGGTTTATCGAGCAGTACTTC. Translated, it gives CASSKGTSGFIEQYF.

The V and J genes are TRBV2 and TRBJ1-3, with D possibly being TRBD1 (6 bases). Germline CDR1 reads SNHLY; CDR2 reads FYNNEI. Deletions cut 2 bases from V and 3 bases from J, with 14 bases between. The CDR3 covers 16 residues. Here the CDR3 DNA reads TGTGCCAGCAGTGAACGCCTCCCAGGGGATGGAAACACCATATATTTT. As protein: CASSERLPGDGNTIYF.

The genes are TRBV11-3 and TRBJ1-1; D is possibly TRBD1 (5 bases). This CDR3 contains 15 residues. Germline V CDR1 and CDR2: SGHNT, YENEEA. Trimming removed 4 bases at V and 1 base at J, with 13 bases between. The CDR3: CASSWTRTRNTEAFF. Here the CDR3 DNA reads TGTGCCAGCAGCTGGACAAGGACAAGGAACACTGAAGCTTTCTTT.

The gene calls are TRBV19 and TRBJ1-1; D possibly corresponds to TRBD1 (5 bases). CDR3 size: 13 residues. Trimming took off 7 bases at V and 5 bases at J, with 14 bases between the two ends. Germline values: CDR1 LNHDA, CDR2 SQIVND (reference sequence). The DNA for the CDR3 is TGTGCCAGTATCGAGAGGCGGGGGACTGAAGCTTTCTTT. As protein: CASIERRGTEAFF.

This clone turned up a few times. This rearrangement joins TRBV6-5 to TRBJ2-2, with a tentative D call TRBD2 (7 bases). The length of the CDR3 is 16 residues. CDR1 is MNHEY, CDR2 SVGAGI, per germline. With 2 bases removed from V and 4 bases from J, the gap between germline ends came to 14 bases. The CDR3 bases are TGTGCCAGCAGTTACGAGGGGGGGCCGGTCACCGGGGAGCTGTTTTTT. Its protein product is CASSYEGGPVTGELFF.

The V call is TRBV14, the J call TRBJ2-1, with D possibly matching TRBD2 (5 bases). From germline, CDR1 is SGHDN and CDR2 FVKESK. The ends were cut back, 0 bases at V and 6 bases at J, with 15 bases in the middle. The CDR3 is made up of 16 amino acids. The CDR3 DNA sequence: TGTGCCAGCAGCCAAGATTGGGGAGTAGTCGGCAATGAGCAGTTCTTC. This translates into CASSQDWGVVGNEQFF.

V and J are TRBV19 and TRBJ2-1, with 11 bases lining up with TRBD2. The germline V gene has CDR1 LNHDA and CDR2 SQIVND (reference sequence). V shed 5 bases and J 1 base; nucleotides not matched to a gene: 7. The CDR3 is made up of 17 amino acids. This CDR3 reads CASSVIAGGRSYNEQFF. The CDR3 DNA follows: TGTGCCAGTAGTGTTATAGCGGGAGGGAGATCCTACAATGAGCAGTTCTTC.

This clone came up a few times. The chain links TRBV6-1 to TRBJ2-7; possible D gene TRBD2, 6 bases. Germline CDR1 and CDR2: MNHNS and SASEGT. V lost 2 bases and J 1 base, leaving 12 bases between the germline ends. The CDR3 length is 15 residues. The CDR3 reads CASSEPGTPSYEQYF. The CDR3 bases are TGTGCCAGCAGTGAACCTGGGACTCCGTCCTACGAGCAGTACTTC.

In DNA, the CDR3 is TGTGCCAGCAGTGCGACACAGGGAGAAACCGGGGAGCTGTTTTTT. Its protein product is CASSATQGETGELFF. This sequence joins TRBV6-6 and TRBJ2-2; D is perhaps TRBD1 (6 bases). Between the trimmed V and J ends, which lost 5 bases and 5 bases, there was a span of 15 bases. The CDR3 spans 15 residues. Germline values: CDR1 MNHNY, CDR2 SVGAGI (reference sequence).

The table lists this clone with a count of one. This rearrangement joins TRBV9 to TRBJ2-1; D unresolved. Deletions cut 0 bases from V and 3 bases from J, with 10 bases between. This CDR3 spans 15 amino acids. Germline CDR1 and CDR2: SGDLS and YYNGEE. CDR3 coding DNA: TGTGCCAGCAGCGTAGTAGCTGGGCGCTACAATGAGCAGTTCTTC. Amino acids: CASSVVAGRYNEQFF.

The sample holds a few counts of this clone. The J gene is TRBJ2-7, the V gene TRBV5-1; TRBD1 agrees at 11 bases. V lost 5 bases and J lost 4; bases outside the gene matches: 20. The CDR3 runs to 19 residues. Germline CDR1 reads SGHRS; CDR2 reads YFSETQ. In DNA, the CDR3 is TGCGCCAGCAGTTATCGAGTTGGGGGAGGACAGGGGGCCCAATACGAGCAGTACTTC. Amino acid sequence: CASSYRVGGGQGAQYEQYF. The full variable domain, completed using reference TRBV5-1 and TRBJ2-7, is KAGVTQTPRYLIKTRGQQVTLSCSPISGHRSVSWYQQTPGQGLQFLFEYFSETQRNKGNFPGRFSGRQFSNSRSEMNVSTLELGDSALYLCASSYRVGGGQGAQYEQYFGPGTRLTVT.